This T cell receptor beta chain is from a study of blood T cell repertoires in COVID-19. Study information: Material from acute and convalescent COVID-19 was sourced from the United States, Italy and Spain.

As handled by the study authors: Using reference gene primer amplification, nucleated cell counts were estimated. TCRdb keeps only in-frame clones here, not all; method: immunoSEQ multiplex PCR. The V and J calls and clone size are taken from that table; D and trimming were inferred from the DNA. The table records some 120,000 clones, about 94% of them present only once. The CDR3 contains 15 residues. Germline loops: CDR1 LNHDA, CDR2 SQIVND (reference sequence). Trimming stripped 5 bases from V and 6 bases from J, with 16 bases between. The material sequenced was peripheral blood. The chain joins TRBV19 to TRBJ2-2, with D perhaps TRBD1 (5 bases). This clonotype originated in a man aged 45-60 years with COVID-19, enrolled during active disease. CDR3 coding DNA: TGTGCCAGTAGTTCAGAACAGGTCTTCGCCGGGGAGCTGTTTTTT. Its translation is CASSSEQVFAGELFF.